This TCR beta chain was retrieved from a study of blood T cell repertoires in COVID-19. Study-level background: The samples span acute and convalescent COVID-19 from the United States, Italy and Spain. In each case, the material was cDNA or gDNA derived from T cells, B-cell-depleted T cells, or PBMCs.

The V and J ends lost 1 base and 2 bases respectively, with 6 bases between them. The CDR3 runs 13 residues. Germline values: CDR1 SGHKS, CDR2 YYEKEE (reference sequence). As handled by the study authors: Amplification with reference gene primers provided the estimates of nucleated cell counts. The method was immunoSEQ multiplex PCR; TCRdb's version includes in-frame clones alone and lacks a portion of them. V, J and clone size derive from that table, while D and trimming were established from the DNA sequence. The table lists 60,000 to 85,000 clones, approximately 84% of them singletons. This clonotype was obtained from an older man with acute or convalescent COVID-19. Source material: peripheral blood. V gene TRBV5-5 combines with J gene TRBJ1-2; possibly TRBD1 for D (5 bases). The CDR3 DNA follows: TGTGCCAGCAGCTTGTCAGGGAACTATGGCTACACCTTC. It is translated as CASSLSGNYGYTF.